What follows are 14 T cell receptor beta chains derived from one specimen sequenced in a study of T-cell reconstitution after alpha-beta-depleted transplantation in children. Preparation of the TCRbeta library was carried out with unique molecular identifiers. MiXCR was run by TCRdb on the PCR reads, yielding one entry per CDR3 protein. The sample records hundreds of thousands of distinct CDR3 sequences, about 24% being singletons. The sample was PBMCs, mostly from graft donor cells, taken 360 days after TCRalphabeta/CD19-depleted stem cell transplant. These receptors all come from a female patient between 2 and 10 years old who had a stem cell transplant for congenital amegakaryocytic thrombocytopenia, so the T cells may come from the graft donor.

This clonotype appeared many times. CDR3 loop: CASSLSGGNTEAFF. In DNA form, the CDR3 reads TGTGCCAGCTCACTCTCCGGGGGAAACACTGAAGCTTTCTTT. V and J are TRBV18 and TRBJ1-1; D is possibly TRBD1 (5 bases). This CDR3 comprises 14 residues. V was shortened by 4 bases and J by 2 bases, with 11 bases between the two germline ends. The germline CDR1 and CDR2 sequences are KGHSH and LQKENI. The variable domain in full, with the rest retrieved from reference TRBV18 and TRBJ1-1, is NAGVMQNPRHLVRRRGQEARLRCSPMKGHSHVYWYRQLPEEGLKFMVYLQKENIIDESGMPKERFSAEFPKEGPSILRIQQVVRGDSAAYFCASSLSGGNTEAFFGQGTRLTVV.

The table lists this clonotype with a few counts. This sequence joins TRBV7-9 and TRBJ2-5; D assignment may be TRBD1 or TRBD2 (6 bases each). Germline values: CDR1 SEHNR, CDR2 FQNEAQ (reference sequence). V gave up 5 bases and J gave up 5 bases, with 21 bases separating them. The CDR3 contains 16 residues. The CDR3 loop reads CASSGRGDKGMETQYF. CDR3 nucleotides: TGTGCCAGCAGCGGTAGGGGGGACAAAGGCATGGAGACCCAGTACTTC.

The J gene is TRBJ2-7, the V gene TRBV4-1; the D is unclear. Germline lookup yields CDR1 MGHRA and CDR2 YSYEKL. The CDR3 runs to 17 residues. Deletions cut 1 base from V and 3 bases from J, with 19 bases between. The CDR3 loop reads CASSQGLIGFLHYEQYF. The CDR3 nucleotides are TGCGCCAGCAGCCAAGGGTTAATTGGCTTTCTCCACTACGAGCAGTACTTC.

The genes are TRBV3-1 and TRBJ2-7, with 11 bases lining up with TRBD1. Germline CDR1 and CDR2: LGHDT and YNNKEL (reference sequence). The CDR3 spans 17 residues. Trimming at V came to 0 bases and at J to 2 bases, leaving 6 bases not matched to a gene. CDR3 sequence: CASSQDNPGQGAYEQYF. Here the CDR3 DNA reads TGTGCCAGCAGCCAAGATAATCCGGGACAGGGGGCCTACGAGCAGTACTTC.

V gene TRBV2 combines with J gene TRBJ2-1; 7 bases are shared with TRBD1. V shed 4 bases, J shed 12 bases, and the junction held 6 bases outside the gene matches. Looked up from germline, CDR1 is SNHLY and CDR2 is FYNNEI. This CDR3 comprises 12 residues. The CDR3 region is CASSVRGNGQFF. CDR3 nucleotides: TGTGCCAGCAGTGTCAGGGGGAACGGGCAGTTCTTC.

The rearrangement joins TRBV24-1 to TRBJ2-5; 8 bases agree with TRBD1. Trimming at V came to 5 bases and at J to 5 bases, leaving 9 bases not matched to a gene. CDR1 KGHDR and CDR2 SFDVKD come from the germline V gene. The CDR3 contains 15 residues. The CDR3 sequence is CATSGKQGVLETQYF. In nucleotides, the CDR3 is TGTGCCACCAGTGGGAAACAGGGGGTCTTGGAGACCCAGTACTTC.

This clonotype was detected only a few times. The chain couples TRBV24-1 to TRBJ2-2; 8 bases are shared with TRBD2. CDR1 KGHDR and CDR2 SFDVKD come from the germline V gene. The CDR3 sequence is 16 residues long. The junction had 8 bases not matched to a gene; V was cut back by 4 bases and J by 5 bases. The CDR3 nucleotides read TGTGCCACCAGTGACCCGACTAGCGTGGAGACCGGGGAGCTGTTTTTT. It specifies CATSDPTSVETGELFF.

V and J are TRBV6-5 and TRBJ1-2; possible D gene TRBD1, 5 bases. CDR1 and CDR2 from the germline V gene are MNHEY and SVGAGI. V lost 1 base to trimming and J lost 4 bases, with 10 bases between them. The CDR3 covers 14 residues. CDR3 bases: TGTGCCAGCAGTTACTTTGGGGGTGCCTATGGCTACACCTTC. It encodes CASSYFGGAYGYTF.

The CDR3 nucleotides read TGCGCCAGCAGCCCGACAGGGTCTAGCTCTGGGGCCAACGTCCTGACTTTC. This gives the protein CASSPTGSSSGANVLTF. The chain is built from TRBV4-1 and TRBJ2-6, with 7 bases matching TRBD1. Germline lookup yields CDR1 MGHRA and CDR2 YSYEKL. V gave up 4 bases and J gave up 0 bases; unmatched junction bases: 6. The CDR3 is 17 amino acids.

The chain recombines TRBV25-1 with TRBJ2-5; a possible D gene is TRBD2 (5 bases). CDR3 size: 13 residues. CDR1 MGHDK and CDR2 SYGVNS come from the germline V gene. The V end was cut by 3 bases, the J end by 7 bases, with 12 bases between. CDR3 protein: CASSDEGWGTQYF. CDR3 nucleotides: TGTGCCAGCAGTGATGAGGGTTGGGGGACCCAGTACTTC. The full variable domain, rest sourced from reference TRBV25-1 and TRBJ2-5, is EADIYQTPRYLVIGTGKKITLECSQTMGHDKMYWYQQDPGMELHLIHYSYGVNSTEKGDLSSESTVSRIRTEHFPLTLESARPSHTSQYLCASSDEGWGTQYFGPGTRLLVL.

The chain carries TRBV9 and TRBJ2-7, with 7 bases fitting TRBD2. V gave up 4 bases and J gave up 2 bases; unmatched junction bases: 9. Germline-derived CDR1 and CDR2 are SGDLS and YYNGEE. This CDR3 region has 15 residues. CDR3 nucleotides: TGTGCCAGCAGCAGACTTCCTAGCGGTGCCTACGAGCAGTACTTC. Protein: CASSRLPSGAYEQYF.

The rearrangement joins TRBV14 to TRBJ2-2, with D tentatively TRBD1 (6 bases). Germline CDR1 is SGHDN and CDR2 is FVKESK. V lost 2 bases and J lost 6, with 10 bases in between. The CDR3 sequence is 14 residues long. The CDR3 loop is CASSQNRVPGELFF. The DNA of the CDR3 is TGTGCCAGCAGCCAAAACAGGGTCCCCGGGGAGCTGTTTTTT.

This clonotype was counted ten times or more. This CDR3 is CAISDQHGGNQPQHF. Written as DNA, the CDR3 is TGTGCCATCAGTGACCAACATGGGGGCAATCAGCCCCAGCATTTT. The chain employs TRBV10-3 and TRBJ1-5; D is uncertain. CDR3 length: 15 residues. The germline V gene has CDR1 ENHRY and CDR2 SYGVKD. Trimming left V 3 bases short and J 2 bases short, with 11 bases between.

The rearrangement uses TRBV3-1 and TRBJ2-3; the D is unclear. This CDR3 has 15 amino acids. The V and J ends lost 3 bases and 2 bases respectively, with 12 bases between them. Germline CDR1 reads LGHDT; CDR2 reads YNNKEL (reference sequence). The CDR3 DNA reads TGTGCCAGCAGCCATCGCCTAGGAAACACAGATACGCAGTATTTT. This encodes CASSHRLGNTDTQYF.